Here is one TCR beta chain with its context. In each case, RNA was isolated and then reverse transcribed into cDNA as the sequencing template. Libraries were prepared by immunoSEQ multiplex PCR; TCRdb keeps only in-frame clonotypes and omits some of them. The sample has about 140,000 clones, about 60% seen once. Germline V gene data show CDR1 as GTSNPN and CDR2 as SVGIG (reference sequence). This CDR3 has 14 amino acids. J gave up 4 bases and V 2 bases, and 7 bases lay outside the gene matches. The data originate from a study of CD8+ T cells in alopecia areata. The clonotype was recovered from a human donor in good health. This rearrangement joins TRBV30 to TRBJ1-1; 7 nucleotides match TRBD1. The source material was CD4+ T cells sorted from blood. The CDR3 sequence is CAWSPGGRSTEAFF. The CDR3 DNA follows: TGTGCCTGGAGTCCAGGGGGAAGGAGCACTGAAGCTTTCTTT.